These 26 T cell receptor beta chains originate from one sample sequenced in a study of blood T cell repertoires in COVID-19. TCRdb's copy holds only in-frame clones and misses some; the assay was immunoSEQ multiplex PCR. The top ten hold over 9.5% of the sample, which has about 330,000 clones, more than 75% seen once. The source material was PBMCs or T cells enriched from blood (not recorded which). These receptors all come from a woman aged 18-29 years who had recovered from COVID-19.

This clone was found once. V is TRBV6-5 and J is TRBJ1-1; D not certain. V was trimmed by 6 bases and J by 5 bases, leaving 7 bases between them. Germline lookup yields CDR1 MNHEY and CDR2 SVGAGI. The CDR3 has 11 amino acids. In DNA, the CDR3 is TGTGCCAGCAGGGGCCAAACTGAAGCTTTCTTT. It is translated as CASRGQTEAFF.

V gene TRBV4-2 combines with J gene TRBJ1-3; a possible D gene is TRBD1 (5 bases). In germline, CDR1 is LGHNA, CDR2 YNFKEQ. The CDR3 runs 16 residues. The V and J ends lost 5 bases and 4 bases respectively, with 18 bases between them. The CDR3 bases are TGTGCCAGCAGCAAGTCTGGCCAGGGCGAAGGAAACACCATATATTTT. It translates to CASSKSGQGEGNTIYF.

V usage is TRBV29-1 and J usage is TRBJ2-7; maybe TRBD2 (6 bases). V lost 6 bases, J lost 3 bases, and 15 bases lay in between. The CDR3 consists of 13 residues. CDR1 and CDR2 (germline): SQVTM, ANQGSEA. The CDR3, as DNA: TGCAGCGTCGAGACAACCGGGAGCTACGAGCAGTACTTC. Translation: CSVETTGSYEQYF.

This rearrangement joins TRBV2 to TRBJ1-1; a possible D gene is TRBD1 (5 bases). Germline V gene data show CDR1 as SNHLY and CDR2 as FYNNEI. V was pared by 6 bases and J by 3 bases, with 14 bases between. This CDR3 is built from 14 residues. The CDR3 DNA reads TGTGCCAGCAGATGGGGCAGGGATTACACTGAAGCTTTCTTT. This gives the protein CASRWGRDYTEAFF. Full variable domain (outside the CDR3, taken from reference TRBV2 and TRBJ1-1): EPEVTQTPSHQVTQMGQEVILRCVPISNHLYFYWYRQILGQKVEFLVSFYNNEISEKSEIFDDQFSVERPDGSNFTLKIRSTKLEDSAMYFCASRWGRDYTEAFFGQGTRLTVV.

The CDR3 loop reads CASSLGRGLDEKLFF. The CDR3 DNA follows: TGTGCCAGCAGCTTAGGTCGGGGTCTGGATGAAAAACTGTTTTTT. The chain links TRBV7-9 to TRBJ1-4, with unresolved D. This CDR3 is 15 amino acids long. Germline assignment: CDR1 SEHNR and CDR2 FQNEAQ (reference sequence). V shed 1 base and J shed 6 bases, with 12 bases lying between them.

The chain uses TRBV5-3 and TRBJ1-6; D might be TRBD1 (6 bases). TRBV5-3 is recorded as an ORF, its role being uncertain. CDR3 size: 15 residues. Trimming removed 4 bases from V and 7 bases from J, with 15 bases in between. The CDR3 here is CARSTRGRGNSPLHF. CDR3 in DNA: TGTGCCAGAAGCACCCGAGGCAGGGGAAATTCACCCCTCCACTTT.

A single count supports this clone. CDR3: CASSLMREVNTEAFF. CDR3 nucleotides: TGTGCCAGCAGCTTAATGAGGGAAGTCAACACTGAAGCTTTCTTT. The rearrangement links TRBV7-3 to TRBJ1-1; D gene uncertain. Trimming stripped 1 base from V and 2 bases from J, with 11 bases between. The length of the CDR3 is 15 residues. From germline, CDR1 is SGHTA and CDR2 FQGTGA.

The chain carries TRBV16 and TRBJ1-4, with a tentative D call TRBD1 (6 bases). The V gene's germline CDR1 is KGHSY and CDR2 FQNENV. This CDR3 comprises 14 residues. Trimming left V 3 bases short and J 8 bases short, with 13 bases between. The DNA of the CDR3 is TGTGCCAGCAGCCAGGACAGCTCGGGAGAAAAACTGTTTTTT. Translating it yields CASSQDSSGEKLFF.

This clone was observed a single time. The J gene is TRBJ2-2, the V gene TRBV30; 7 bases are a match to TRBD1. The CDR3 covers 14 residues. The V gene's germline CDR1 is GTSNPN and CDR2 SVGIG (reference sequence). V was pared by 3 bases and J by 5 bases, with 6 bases of the junction left unmatched. DNA of the CDR3: TGTGCCTGGAGAGCAGCAGGGGGTACCGGGGAGCTGTTTTTT. Translation gives CAWRAAGGTGELFF.

The chain is built from TRBV3-1 (or the pseudogene TRBV3-2) and TRBJ1-6, with TRBD1 matching 9 bases. Germline assignment: CDR1 LGHDT and CDR2 YNNKEL (reference sequence). The V gene end was trimmed by 1 base and the J gene end by 8 bases; junction bases not matched to a gene: 0. The CDR3 sequence is 14 residues long. The CDR3 DNA follows: TGTGCCAGCAGCCAAGGGACAGGGGATTCACCCCTCCACTTT. Translating it yields CASSQGTGDSPLHF.

The rearrangement links TRBV6-6 to TRBJ1-2; weak D call: TRBD1 (5 bases). The length of the CDR3 is 15 residues. V lost 2 bases and J 3 bases, leaving 13 bases between the germline ends. Germline V CDR1 and CDR2: MNHNY, SVGAGI (reference sequence). CDR3 region: CASSYPNGGYYGYTF. CDR3 bases: TGTGCCAGCAGTTACCCCAACGGGGGGTACTATGGCTACACCTTC.

The V call is TRBV6-5, the J call TRBJ2-7; D uncertain. The germline V and J ends were trimmed by 4 bases and 1 base, with 11 bases remaining between them. Germline V gene lookup returns CDR1 MNHEY and CDR2 SVGAGI. The length of the CDR3 is 14 residues. CDR3 coding DNA: TGTGCCAGCAGTTCCAAATTGGCATCCTACGAGCAGTACTTC. Residues: CASSSKLASYEQYF.

This clone was recorded only once. The V call is TRBV29-1, the J call TRBJ2-7, with 7 bases that match TRBD1. The CDR3 contains 12 residues. V trimming: 7 bases; J trimming: 5 bases; junction bases outside the gene matches: 8. Germline values: CDR1 SQVTM, CDR2 ANQGSEA. The CDR3 region is CSANRGLDEQYF. CDR3 DNA: TGCAGCGCAAACAGGGGTCTAGACGAGCAGTACTTC.

This clone has just a few counts. The chain joins TRBV11-2 to TRBJ2-2; TRBD2 aligns across 11 bases. After removal of 5 bases from V and 8 bases from J, the junction contained 7 bases not matched to a gene. The CDR3 runs to 15 residues. The germline V gene has CDR1 SGHAT and CDR2 FQNNGV. CDR3 DNA: TGTGCCAGCAGCACCTTAGCGGGGGGGCGAGGGGAGCTGTTTTTT. Its protein product is CASSTLAGGRGELFF.

The chain is built from TRBV5-6 and TRBJ1-5; perhaps TRBD1 as D (5 bases). Germline V gene sequence: CDR1 SGHDT, CDR2 YYEEEE. Trimming pared 0 bases from V and 2 bases from J, leaving 15 bases between. The CDR3 length is 17 residues. CDR3 coding DNA: TGTGCCAGCAGCTTGGGACGGCGGGGCTCGGGCAATCAGCCCCAGCATTTT. This translates into CASSLGRRGSGNQPQHF.

The rearrangement uses TRBV27 and TRBJ1-4; a weak D match, TRBD1 (5 bases). The CDR3 length is 14 residues. V lost 6 bases, J lost 8 bases, and 16 bases lay in between. In germline, CDR1 is MNHEY, CDR2 SMNVEV (reference sequence). CDR3 bases: TGTGCCAGCAGGAGAACAGGAGTAGAGGAAAAACTGTTTTTT. As protein: CASRRTGVEEKLFF. Full variable domain (remainder filled in from reference TRBV27 and TRBJ1-4): EAQVTQNPRYLITVTGKKLTVTCSQNMNHEYMSWYRQDPGLGLRQIYYSMNVEVTDKGDVPEGYKVSRKEKRNFPLILESPSPNQTSLYFCASRRTGVEEKLFFGSGTQLSVL.

This sequence joins TRBV9 and TRBJ2-2; 9 bases match TRBD2. CDR1 and CDR2 (germline): SGDLS, YYNGEE. J lost 4 bases, V lost 6 bases, and 7 bases had no gene match. The CDR3 length is 15 residues. The CDR3 loop is CASTGGGASTGELFF. The CDR3 coding sequence is TGTGCCAGCACCGGCGGGGGGGCGAGCACCGGGGAGCTGTTTTTT.

This clone is a singleton in its sample. The rearrangement links TRBV5-1 to TRBJ2-5; TRBD2 agrees at 10 bases. CDR1 SGHRS and CDR2 YFSETQ come from the germline V gene. This CDR3 is built from 17 residues. Germline trimming cut 4 bases from V and 2 bases from J; bases unmatched to any gene: 11. This chain's CDR3 is CASSVRYVSGRQETQYF. The CDR3 region has the DNA TGCGCCAGCAGCGTTCGGTACGTTAGCGGGAGGCAAGAGACCCAGTACTTC.

The gene calls are TRBV6-5 and TRBJ1-1; 7 positions agree with TRBD1. Unmatched junction bases numbered 4, after V lost 5 bases and J lost 7 bases. The CDR3 runs 12 residues. The germline V gene encodes CDR1 MNHEY and CDR2 SVGAGI. CDR3 sequence (DNA): TGTGCCAGCAGTCCCTGGACAGGTGAAGCTTTCTTT. This encodes CASSPWTGEAFF.

The chain carries TRBV15 and TRBJ1-1, with TRBD1 matching over 10 bases. V trimming: 3 bases; J trimming: 1 base; junction bases outside the gene matches: 2. Germline V lookup: CDR1 LNHNV, CDR2 YYDKDF (reference sequence). The CDR3 runs to 15 residues. Here the CDR3 reads CATSRDRGENTEAFF. CDR3 sequence (DNA): TGTGCCACCAGCAGGGACAGGGGGGAGAACACTGAAGCTTTCTTT.

The V and J genes are TRBV9 and TRBJ1-3; D is possibly TRBD1 (6 bases). This CDR3 is built from 15 residues. The V gene's germline CDR1 is SGDLS and CDR2 YYNGEE. V dropped 0 bases and J dropped 3 bases, with 10 bases sitting between them. The CDR3 coding sequence is TGTGCCAGCAGCGTAGCACAGGGAAATGGAAACACCATATATTTT. It encodes CASSVAQGNGNTIYF.

The chain links TRBV5-4 to TRBJ1-1; no reliable D call. The germline V gene has CDR1 SGHNT and CDR2 YYREEE (reference sequence). The length of the CDR3 is 16 residues. Trimming removed 4 bases from V and 3 bases from J, with 19 bases in between. CDR3 region: CASSGKSPKLDTEAFF. CDR3 nucleotides: TGTGCCAGCAGCGGGAAGAGCCCAAAACTAGACACTGAAGCTTTCTTT.

The chain joins TRBV10-3 to TRBJ1-2, with D possibly TRBD1 on 5 matching bases. Germline V gene data show CDR1 as ENHRY and CDR2 as SYGVKD. The CDR3 is 15 residues long. Trimming shortened V by 1 base and J by 2 bases, and 11 bases separated the two germline ends. The CDR3 DNA sequence: TGTGCCATCAGTGAGTACCCAGGGCCGAACTATGGCTACACCTTC. Translated, it gives CAISEYPGPNYGYTF.

The chain combines TRBV3-1 (or the pseudogene TRBV3-2) with TRBJ1-1; the D gene is possibly TRBD1 (5 bases). The CDR3 extends over 14 amino acids. CDR1 is LGHDT and CDR2 is YNNKEL in the germline V gene (reference sequence). Trimming took 2 bases from V and 6 from J, leaving 13 bases between them. Here the CDR3 DNA reads TGTGCCAGCAGCCAATCGGGGGGAGTAGCTGAAGCTTTCTTT. Protein product: CASSQSGGVAEAFF.

The chain recombines TRBV28 with TRBJ2-7; the match to TRBD2 covers 14 bases. The V segment lost 7 bases and the J segment 3 bases; nucleotides outside the gene matches: 5. The V gene's germline CDR1 is MDHEN and CDR2 SYDVKM. The CDR3 sequence is 15 residues long. CDR3 protein: CASTEGLAGDYEQYF. In DNA form, the CDR3 reads TGTGCCAGCACCGAGGGACTAGCGGGGGACTACGAGCAGTACTTC.

This chain links TRBV30 with TRBJ2-7, with D possibly being TRBD1 (5 bases). CDR1 and CDR2 from the germline V gene are GTSNPN and SVGIG (reference sequence). Between the trimmed V and J ends, which lost 3 bases and 2 bases, there was a span of 17 bases. This CDR3 region has 15 residues. The CDR3 loop is CAWSTAGTRAYEQYF. Here the CDR3 DNA reads TGTGCCTGGAGCACCGCAGGTACCAGGGCCTACGAGCAGTACTTC.